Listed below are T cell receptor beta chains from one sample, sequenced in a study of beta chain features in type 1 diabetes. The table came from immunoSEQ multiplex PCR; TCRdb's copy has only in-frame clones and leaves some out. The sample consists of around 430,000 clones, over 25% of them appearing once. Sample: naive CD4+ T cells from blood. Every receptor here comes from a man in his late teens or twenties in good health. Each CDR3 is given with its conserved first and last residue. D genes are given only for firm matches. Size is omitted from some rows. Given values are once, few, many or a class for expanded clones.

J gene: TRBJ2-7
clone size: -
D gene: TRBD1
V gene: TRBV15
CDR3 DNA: TGCGCCACCAGCCGTGACAGGGTAACCTACGAGCAGTACTTC
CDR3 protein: CATSRDRVTYEQYF

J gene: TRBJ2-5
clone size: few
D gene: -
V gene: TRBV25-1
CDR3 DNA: TGTGCCAGCAGTCCTACCGGACACCAAGAGACCCAGTACTTC
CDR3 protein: CASSPTGHQETQYF

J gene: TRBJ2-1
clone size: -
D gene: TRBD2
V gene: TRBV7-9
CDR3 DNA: TGTGCCAGCAGCACTCTAGCGGTATACAATGAGCAGTTCTTC
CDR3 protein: CASSTLAVYNEQFF

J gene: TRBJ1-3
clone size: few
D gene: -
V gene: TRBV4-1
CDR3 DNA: TGCGCCAGCAGCCAAGTTGGGGGAAACACCATATATTTT
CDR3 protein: CASSQVGGNTIYF

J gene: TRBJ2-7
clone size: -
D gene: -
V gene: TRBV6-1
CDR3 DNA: TGTGCCAGCAGTGAGACATTCTACGAGCAGTACTTC
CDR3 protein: CASSETFYEQYF

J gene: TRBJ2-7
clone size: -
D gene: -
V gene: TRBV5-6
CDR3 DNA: TGTGCCAGCAGCCCGGGGAGCTCCTACGAGCAGTACTTC
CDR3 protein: CASSPGSSYEQYF

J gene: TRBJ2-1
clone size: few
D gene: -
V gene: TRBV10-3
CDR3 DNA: TGTGCCATCCGGGACCTTCTTAGCTCCTACAATGAGCAGTTCTTC
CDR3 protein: CAIRDLLSSYNEQFF

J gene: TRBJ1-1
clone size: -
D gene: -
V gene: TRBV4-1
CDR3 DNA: TGCGCCAGCAGCCAAATCGGTTTCACTGAAGCTTTCTTT
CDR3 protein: CASSQIGFTEAFF

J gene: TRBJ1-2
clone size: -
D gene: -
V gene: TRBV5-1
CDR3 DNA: TGCGCCAGCAGCCCTACAGATAACTATGGCTACACCTTC
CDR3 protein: CASSPTDNYGYTF

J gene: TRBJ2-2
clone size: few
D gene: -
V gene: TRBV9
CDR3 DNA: TGTGCCAGCAGCGCAGAACCGGGTCCCTTCACCGGGGAGCTGTTTTTT
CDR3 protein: CASSAEPGPFTGELFF

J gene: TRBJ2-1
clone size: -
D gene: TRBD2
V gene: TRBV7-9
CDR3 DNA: TGTGCCAGCAGCCCAAGGACGAACTCTAGCGGGAGAATCCATGAGCAGTTCTTC
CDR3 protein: CASSPRTNSSGRIHEQFF

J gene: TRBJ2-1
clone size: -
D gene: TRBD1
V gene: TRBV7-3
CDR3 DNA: TGTGCCAGCAGCTTCGGACAGGGTAACTACAATGAGCAGTTCTTC
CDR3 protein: CASSFGQGNYNEQFF

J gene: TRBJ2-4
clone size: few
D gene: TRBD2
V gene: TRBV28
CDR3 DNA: TGTGCCAGCAGTTTGCCGGCGGGAGTTGGCATTCAGTACTTC
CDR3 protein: CASSLPAGVGIQYF

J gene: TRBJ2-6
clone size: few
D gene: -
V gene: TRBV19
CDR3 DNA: TGTGCCAGTAGAAACACGGCGGGGGCCAACGTCCTGACTTTC
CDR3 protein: CASRNTAGANVLTF

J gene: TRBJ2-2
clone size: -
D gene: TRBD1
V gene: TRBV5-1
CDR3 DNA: TGCGCCAGCAGACTCACAGGGGCCGGGGAGCTGTTTTTT
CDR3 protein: CASRLTGAGELFF

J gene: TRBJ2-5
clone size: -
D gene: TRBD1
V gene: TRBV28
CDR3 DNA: TGTGCCAGTCATGACAGGGTGGAGACCCAGTACTTC
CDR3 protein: CASHDRVETQYF

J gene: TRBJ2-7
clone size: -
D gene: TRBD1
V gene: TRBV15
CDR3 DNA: TGTGCCACCAGCAGAGGGGGACAGGGGCAGGACGAGCAGTACTTC
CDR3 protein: CATSRGGQGQDEQYF

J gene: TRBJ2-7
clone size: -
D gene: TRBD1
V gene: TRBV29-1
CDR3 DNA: TGCAGCGTCCCACAGGGGAGCGCGGGCGACGAGCAGTACTTC
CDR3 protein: CSVPQGSAGDEQYF

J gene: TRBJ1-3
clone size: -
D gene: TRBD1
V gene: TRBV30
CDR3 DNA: TGTGCCTGGAGTAGGGACAGGGCGTTCTCTGGAAACACCATATATTTT
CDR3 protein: CAWSRDRAFSGNTIYF

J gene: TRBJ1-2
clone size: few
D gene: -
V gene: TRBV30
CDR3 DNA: TGTGCCTGGACCTGGGGGCTTAGTGGCTACACCTTC
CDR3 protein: CAWTWGLSGYTF

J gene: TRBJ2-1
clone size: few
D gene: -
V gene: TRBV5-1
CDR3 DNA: TGCGCCAGCAGGTTGGGCCTTAACTCCTACAATGAGCAGTTCTTC
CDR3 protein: CASRLGLNSYNEQFF

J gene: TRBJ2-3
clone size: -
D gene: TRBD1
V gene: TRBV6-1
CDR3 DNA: TGTGCCAGCATCTTGACAGGGCCTAGCACAGATACGCAGTATTTT
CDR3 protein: CASILTGPSTDTQYF

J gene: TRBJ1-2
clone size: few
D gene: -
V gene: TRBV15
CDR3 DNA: TGTGCCACCAGCCCCATGAGCACAGGGAGTAACTATGGCTACACCTTC
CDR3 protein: CATSPMSTGSNYGYTF